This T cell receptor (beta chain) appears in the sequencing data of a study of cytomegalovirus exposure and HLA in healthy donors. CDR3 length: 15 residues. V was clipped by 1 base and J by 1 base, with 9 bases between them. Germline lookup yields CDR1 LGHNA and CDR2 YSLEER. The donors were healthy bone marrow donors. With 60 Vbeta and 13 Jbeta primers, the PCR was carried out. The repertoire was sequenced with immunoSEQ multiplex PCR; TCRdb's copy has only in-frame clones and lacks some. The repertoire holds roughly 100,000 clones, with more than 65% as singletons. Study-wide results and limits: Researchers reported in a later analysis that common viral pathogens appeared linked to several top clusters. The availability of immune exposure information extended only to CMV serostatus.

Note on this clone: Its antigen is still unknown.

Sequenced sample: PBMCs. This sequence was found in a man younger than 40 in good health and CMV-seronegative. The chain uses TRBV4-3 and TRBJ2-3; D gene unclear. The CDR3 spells CASSQVAQGTDTQYF. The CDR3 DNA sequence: TGCGCCAGCAGCCAAGTCGCCCAGGGCACAGATACGCAGTATTTT.